The entry below describes one T cell receptor beta chain. CDR1 is MNHNS, CDR2 SASEGT, per germline. The CDR3 extends over 15 amino acids. The germline V and J ends were trimmed by 1 base and 10 bases, with 17 bases remaining between them. Profiled with immunoSEQ multiplex PCR; TCRdb holds only in-frame clones, not every one. The table lists 15,000 to 20,000 clones, roughly 87% of them singletons. These data are taken from a study of T cell changes during pregnancy in multiple sclerosis. The input for sequencing was CD8+ T cells from peripheral blood mononuclear cells, taken after pregnancy. V usage is TRBV6-1 and J usage is TRBJ1-5, with D possibly TRBD1 on 6 matching bases. This TCR came from a female donor in good health, enrolled as a control in a pregnancy study. CDR3 bases: TGTGCCAGCAGTGAAGAAATGGCAGGGGTAAATCCCCAGCATTTT. This sequence encodes CASSEEMAGVNPQHF.